This T cell receptor (beta chain) was identified in a study of blood T cell repertoires in COVID-19. Study information: COVID-19 samples, acute and convalescent, were from the United States, Italy and Spain. T cells, B-cell-depleted T cells, or PBMCs supplied cDNA or gDNA.

One Seattle source followed patients from active infection through their disease course. Authors' methods: It was from reference gene primer amplification that nucleated cell counts were estimated. Only in-frame clones appear in the TCRdb table, and some are missing; sequencing was by immunoSEQ multiplex PCR. That table is the source of V, J and clone size, and D and trimming were worked out from the DNA. In the table there are roughly 400,000 clones, more than 70% of which are singletons. Germline assignment: CDR1 SGHDN and CDR2 FVKESK. V lost 1 base and J 3 bases, leaving 16 bases between the germline ends. This CDR3 has 17 residues.

The specimen was peripheral blood. The rearrangement uses TRBV14 and TRBJ1-3; weak D call: TRBD1 (6 bases). This clonotype was sampled from a woman aged 55-70 years with COVID-19, enrolled during active disease. CDR3 loop: CASSQAAQGYHGNTIYF. The CDR3 bases are TGTGCCAGCAGCCAAGCCGCACAGGGTTATCATGGAAACACCATATATTTT.